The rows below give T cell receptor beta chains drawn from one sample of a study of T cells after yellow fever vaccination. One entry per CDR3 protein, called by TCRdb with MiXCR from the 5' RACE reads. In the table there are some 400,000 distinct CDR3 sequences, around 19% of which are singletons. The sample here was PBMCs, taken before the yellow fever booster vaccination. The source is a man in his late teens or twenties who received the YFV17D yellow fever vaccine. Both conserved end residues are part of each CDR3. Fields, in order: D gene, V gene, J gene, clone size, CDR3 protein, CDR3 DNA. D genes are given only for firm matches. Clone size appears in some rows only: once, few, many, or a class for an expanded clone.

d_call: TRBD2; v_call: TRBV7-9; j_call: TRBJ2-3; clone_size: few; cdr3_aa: CASKSGGSTDTQYF; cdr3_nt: TGTGCCAGCAAGAGCGGGGGATCCACAGATACGCAGTATTTT
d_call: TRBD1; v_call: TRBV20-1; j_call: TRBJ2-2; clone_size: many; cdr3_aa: CSAPWTGEINGELFF; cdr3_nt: TGCAGTGCTCCTTGGACAGGGGAAATTAACGGGGAGCTGTTTTTT
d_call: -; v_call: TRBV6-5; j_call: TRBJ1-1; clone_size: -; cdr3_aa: CASSYSDSMNTEAFF; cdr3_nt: TGTGCCAGCAGTTACTCGGACAGCATGAACACTGAAGCTTTCTTT
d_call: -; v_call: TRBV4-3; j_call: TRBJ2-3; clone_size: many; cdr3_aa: CASSQDFSGAGADTQYF; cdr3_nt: TGCGCCAGCAGCCAAGATTTCTCAGGGGCCGGGGCAGATACGCAGTATTTT
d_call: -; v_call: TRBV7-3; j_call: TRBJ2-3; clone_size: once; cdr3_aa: CASSLGSTTDTQYF; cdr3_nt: TGTGCCAGCAGCTTAGGGAGTACCACAGATACGCAGTATTTT
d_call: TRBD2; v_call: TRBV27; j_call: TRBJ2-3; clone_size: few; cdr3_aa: CASTVIGLAGGRALYF; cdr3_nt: TGTGCCAGCACCGTTATTGGACTAGCGGGGGGACGGGCTCTGTATTTT
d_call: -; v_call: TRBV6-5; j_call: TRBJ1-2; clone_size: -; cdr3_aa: CASSYSTRHGYTF; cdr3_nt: TGTGCCAGCAGTTACTCGACTAGGCATGGCTACACCTTC
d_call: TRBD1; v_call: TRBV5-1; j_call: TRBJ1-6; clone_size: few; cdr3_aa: CASSLWGQGIDSPLHF; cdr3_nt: TGCGCCAGCAGCTTGTGGGGACAGGGAATCGATTCACCCCTCCACTTT
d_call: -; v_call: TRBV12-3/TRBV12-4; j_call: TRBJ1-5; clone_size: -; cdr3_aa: CASSFGEEQPQHF; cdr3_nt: TGTGCCAGCAGTTTTGGGGAGGAACAGCCCCAGCATTTT
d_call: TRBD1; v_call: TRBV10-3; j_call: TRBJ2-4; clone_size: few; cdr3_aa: CAISEERYGQGKNIQYF; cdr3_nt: TGTGCCATCAGTGAAGAGAGGTATGGACAGGGAAAAAACATTCAGTACTTC
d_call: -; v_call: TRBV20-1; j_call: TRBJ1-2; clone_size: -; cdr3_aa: CSTITALEGYTF; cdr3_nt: TGCAGTACTATCACGGCCCTGGAAGGCTACACCTTC
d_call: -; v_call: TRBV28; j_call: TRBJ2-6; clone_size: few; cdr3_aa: CASSRGLGANVLTF; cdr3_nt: TGTGCCAGCAGCAGGGGACTAGGGGCCAACGTCCTGACTTTC
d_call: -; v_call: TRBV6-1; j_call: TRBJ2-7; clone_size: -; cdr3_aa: CASSITGTGFEQYF; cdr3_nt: TGTGCCAGCAGTATAACAGGTACCGGTTTTGAGCAGTACTTC
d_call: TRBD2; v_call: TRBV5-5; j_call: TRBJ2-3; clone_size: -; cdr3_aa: CASSPVGGVITDTQYF; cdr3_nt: TGTGCCAGCAGCCCCGTGGGGGGGGTAATCACAGATACGCAGTATTTT
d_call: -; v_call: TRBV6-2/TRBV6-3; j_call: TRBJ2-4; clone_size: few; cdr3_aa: CASSYAGTERIQYF; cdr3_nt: TGTGCCAGCAGTTACGCGGGAACAGAACGCATTCAGTACTTC
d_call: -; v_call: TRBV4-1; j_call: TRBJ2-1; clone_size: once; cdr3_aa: CASSPKTEREQFF; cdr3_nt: TGCGCCAGCAGCCCCAAGACGGAACGTGAGCAGTTCTTC
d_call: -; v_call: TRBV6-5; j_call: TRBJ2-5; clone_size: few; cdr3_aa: CATQGAETQYF; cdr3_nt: TGTGCCACCCAGGGAGCCGAGACCCAGTACTTC
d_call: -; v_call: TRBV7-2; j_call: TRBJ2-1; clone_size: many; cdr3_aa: CASSSIPGTVYYNEQFF; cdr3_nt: TGTGCCAGCAGCTCCATTCCCGGGACTGTCTACTACAATGAGCAGTTCTTC
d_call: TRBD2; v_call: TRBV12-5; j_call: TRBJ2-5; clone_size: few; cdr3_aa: CASGLVRASGETQYF; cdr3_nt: TGTGCTAGTGGTTTGGTACGGGCTAGCGGGGAGACCCAGTACTTC
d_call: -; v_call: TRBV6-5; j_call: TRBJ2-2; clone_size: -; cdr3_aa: CASRGRLNTGELFF; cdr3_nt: TGTGCCAGCAGGGGCAGGCTTAACACCGGGGAGCTGTTTTTT
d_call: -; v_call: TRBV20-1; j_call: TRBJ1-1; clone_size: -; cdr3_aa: CSALSPTGSTEAFF; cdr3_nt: TGCAGTGCTCTATCTCCCACAGGGAGCACTGAAGCTTTCTTT
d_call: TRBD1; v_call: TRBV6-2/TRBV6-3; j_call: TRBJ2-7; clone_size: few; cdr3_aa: CASSETGDHYEQYF; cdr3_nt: TGTGCCAGCAGCGAGACAGGGGATCACTACGAGCAGTACTTC